This section outlines one TCR beta chain sequence together with its context. Its antigen is not known. This sample is part of a study of cytomegalovirus exposure and HLA in healthy donors. Looking at the study overall: Approximately 81% of 398 genotyped donors fell in the Caucasian-associated ancestry cluster. General study findings and limits: For TCR beta chains, V- and J-gene trimming was later linked to a missense DCLRE1C variant. Across HLA loci, a later analysis found differing TCR association rates, with DRB1 most and HLA-C fewest.

The PCR was carried out with 60 Vbeta primers and 13 Jbeta primers. Libraries were prepared by immunoSEQ multiplex PCR; TCRdb keeps only in-frame clonotypes and omits some of them. Of more than 90,000 clones listed, around 79% are singletons. The source material was PBMCs. The clonotype comes from a middle-aged woman in good health and CMV-seronegative.

The CDR3 region has the DNA TGTGCCAGCAGTCGGGACAGCAACTATGGCTACACCTTC. This sequence encodes CASSRDSNYGYTF. The rearrangement links TRBV6-5 to TRBJ1-2, with 7 bases that match TRBD1. V dropped 5 bases and J dropped 2; count of bases not matched to a gene: 2. Germline loops: CDR1 MNHEY, CDR2 SVGAGI. This CDR3 has 13 residues.